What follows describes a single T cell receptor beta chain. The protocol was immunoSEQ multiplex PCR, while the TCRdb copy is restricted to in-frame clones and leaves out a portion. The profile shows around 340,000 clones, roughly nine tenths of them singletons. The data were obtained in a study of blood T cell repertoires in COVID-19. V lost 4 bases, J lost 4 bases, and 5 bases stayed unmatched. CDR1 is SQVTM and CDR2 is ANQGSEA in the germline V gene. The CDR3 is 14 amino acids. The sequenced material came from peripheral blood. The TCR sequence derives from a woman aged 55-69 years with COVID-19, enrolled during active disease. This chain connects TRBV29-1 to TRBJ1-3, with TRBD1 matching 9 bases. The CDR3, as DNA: TGCAGCGTTGTACAGGGGGCAGCGGGAAACACCATATATTTT. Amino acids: CSVVQGAAGNTIYF. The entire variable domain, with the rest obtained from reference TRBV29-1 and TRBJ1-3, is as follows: SAVISQKPSRDICQRGTSLTIQCQVDSQVTMMFWYRQQPGQSLTLIATANQGSEATYESGFVIDKFPISRPNLTFSTLTVSNMSPEDSSIYLCSVVQGAAGNTIYFGEGSWLTVV.